The sequence of this TCR beta chain was determined in a study of T cell repertoires in cytomegalovirus infection. Overall study: CMV infection and matching HLA type were both indicated by public TCR beta signatures.

The CDR3 is made up of 13 amino acids. Trimming left V 5 bases short and J 4 bases short, with 11 bases between. CDR1 and CDR2 (germline): SGHVS, FQNEAQ. TCRdb independently ran MiXCR on the reads; one entry per CDR3 protein. The table records approximately 180,000 distinct CDR3 sequences, more than 9% of them present only once. This clonotype came up many times. Its antigen is undetermined. Whole-study results and caveats: What dominated the ex vivo response were HLA-C-restricted CMV-specific TCR beta clonotypes.

The sequenced sample consisted of PBMCs. This clonotype was sampled from a human donor in good health (CMV status not recorded). Some clones in this sample may be carry-over from other donors' samples. V usage is TRBV7-8 and J usage is TRBJ1-1, with a possible D match to TRBD1 (5 bases). CDR3 region: CASSPHRSTEAFF. In DNA, the CDR3 is TGTGCCAGCAGCCCACACAGGAGCACTGAAGCTTTCTTT.